The 3 T cell receptor beta chains in this list originate from one sample, sequenced in a study of T cells in Graves' hyperthyroidism and ophthalmopathy. Amplification of TCR beta CDR3 regions used RNA as the template. TCR CDR3 underwent first-round RT-PCR with the HTBI primer set. TCRdb reprocessed the multiplex PCR reads with MiXCR, giving one entry per CDR3 protein. The sample includes 560,000 or so distinct CDR3 sequences, 40% to 55% of them seen just once. Sequencing was carried out using peripheral blood or thyroid tissue (not recorded which). Source of these receptors: a young woman with Graves' hyperthyroidism.

This chain connects TRBV20-1 to TRBJ2-7, with 10 bases matching TRBD2. CDR1 and CDR2 (germline): DFQATT, SNEGSKA (reference sequence). V was clipped by 3 bases and J by 6 bases; unmatched bases: 14. This CDR3 contains 16 residues. CDR3 sequence reads: CSARHGGSGRFREQYF. The CDR3 DNA reads as TGCAGTGCTAGGCATGGGGGTAGCGGGAGGTTTCGCGAGCAGTACTTC.

The rearrangement uses TRBV19 and TRBJ2-5; 7 nucleotides line up with TRBD2. The germline V gene has CDR1 LNHDA and CDR2 SQIVND (reference sequence). The CDR3 extends over 13 amino acids. The V gene end was trimmed by 8 bases and the J gene end by 1 base; junction bases not matched to a gene: 4. DNA for the CDR3: TGTGCCAGTCGAGCGGGAACCCAAGAGACCCAGTACTTC. This sequence encodes CASRAGTQETQYF.

Many counts were recorded for this clonotype. This chain links TRBV12-3 or TRBV12-4 with TRBJ1-3; a weak D match, TRBD1 (6 bases). The CDR3 has 14 amino acids. V lost 4 bases to trimming and J lost 4 bases, with 11 bases between them. CDR3 bases: TGTGCCAGCAGTTCCGGGACAAGCGGAAACACCATATATTTT. Its translation is CASSSGTSGNTIYF.